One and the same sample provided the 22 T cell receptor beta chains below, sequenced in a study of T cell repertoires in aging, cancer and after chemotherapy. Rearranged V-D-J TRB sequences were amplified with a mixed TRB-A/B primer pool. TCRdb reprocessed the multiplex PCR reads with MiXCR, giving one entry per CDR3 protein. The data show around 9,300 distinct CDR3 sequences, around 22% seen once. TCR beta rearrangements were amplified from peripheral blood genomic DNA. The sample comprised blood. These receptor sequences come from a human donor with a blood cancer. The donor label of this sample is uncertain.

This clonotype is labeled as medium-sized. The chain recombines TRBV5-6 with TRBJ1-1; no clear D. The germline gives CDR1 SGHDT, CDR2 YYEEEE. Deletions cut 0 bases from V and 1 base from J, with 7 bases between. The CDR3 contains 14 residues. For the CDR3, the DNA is TGTGCCAGCAGCTTGGACCTGGAGAACACTGAAGCTTTCTTT. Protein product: CASSLDLENTEAFF.

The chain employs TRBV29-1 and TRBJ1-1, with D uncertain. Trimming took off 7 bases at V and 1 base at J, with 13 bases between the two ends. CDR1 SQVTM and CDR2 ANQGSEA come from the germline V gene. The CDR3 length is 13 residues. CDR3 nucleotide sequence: TGCAGCGCCTTTTCCTGGACGAACACTGAAGCTTTCTTT. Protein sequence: CSAFSWTNTEAFF.

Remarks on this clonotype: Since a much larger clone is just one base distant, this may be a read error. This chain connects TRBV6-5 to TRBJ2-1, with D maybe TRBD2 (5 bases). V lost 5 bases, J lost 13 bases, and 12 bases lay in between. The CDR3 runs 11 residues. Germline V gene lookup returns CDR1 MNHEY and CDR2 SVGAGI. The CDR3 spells CASSNRGDQFF. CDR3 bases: TGTGCCAGCAGTAACCGGGGTGATCAGTTCTTC.

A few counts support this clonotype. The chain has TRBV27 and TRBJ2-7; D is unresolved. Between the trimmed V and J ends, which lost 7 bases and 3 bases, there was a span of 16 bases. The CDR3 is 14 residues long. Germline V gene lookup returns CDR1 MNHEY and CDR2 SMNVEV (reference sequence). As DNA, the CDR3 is TGTGCCAGCAACGAATGGGGTTCGAACTACGAGCAGTACTTC. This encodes CASNEWGSNYEQYF.

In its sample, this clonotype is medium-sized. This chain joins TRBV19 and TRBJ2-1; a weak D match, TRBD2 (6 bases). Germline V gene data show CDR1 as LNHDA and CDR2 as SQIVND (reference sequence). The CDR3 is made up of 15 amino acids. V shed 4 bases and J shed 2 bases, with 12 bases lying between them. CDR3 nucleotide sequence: TGTGCCAGTAGTACCGGGACTTCAGCCTACAATGAGCAGTTCTTC. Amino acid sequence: CASSTGTSAYNEQFF.

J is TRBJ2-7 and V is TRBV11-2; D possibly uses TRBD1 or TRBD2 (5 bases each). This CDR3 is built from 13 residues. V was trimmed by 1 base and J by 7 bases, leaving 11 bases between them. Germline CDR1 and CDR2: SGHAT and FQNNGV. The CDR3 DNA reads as TGTGCCAGCAGCTTAGCTTGGGGGTTTGAGCAGTACTTC. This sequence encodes CASSLAWGFEQYF.

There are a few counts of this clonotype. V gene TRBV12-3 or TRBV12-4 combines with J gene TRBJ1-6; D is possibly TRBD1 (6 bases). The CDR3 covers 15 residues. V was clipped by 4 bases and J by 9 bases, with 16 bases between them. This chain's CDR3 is CASSSTANRVSPLHF. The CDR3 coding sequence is TGTGCCAGCAGTTCAACCGCGAACAGGGTTTCACCCCTCCACTTT.

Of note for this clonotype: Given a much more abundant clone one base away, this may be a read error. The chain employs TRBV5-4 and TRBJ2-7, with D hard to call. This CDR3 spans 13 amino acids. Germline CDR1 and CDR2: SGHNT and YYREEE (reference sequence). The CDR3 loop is CASCFSSTYEQYF. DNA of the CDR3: TGTGCCAGCTGCTTCTCTTCTACCTACGAGCAGTACTTC. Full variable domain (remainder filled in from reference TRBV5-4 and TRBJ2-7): ETGVTQSPTHLIKTRGQQVTLRCSSQSGHNTVSWYQQALGQGPQFIFQYYREEENGRGNFPPRFSGLQFPNYSSELNVNALELDDSALYLCASCFSSTYEQYFGPGTRLTVT.

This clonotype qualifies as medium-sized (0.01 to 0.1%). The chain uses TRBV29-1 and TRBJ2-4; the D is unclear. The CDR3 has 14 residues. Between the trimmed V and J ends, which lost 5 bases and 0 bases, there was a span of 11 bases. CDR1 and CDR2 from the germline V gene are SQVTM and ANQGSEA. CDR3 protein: CSVRQVLAKNIQYF. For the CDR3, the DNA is TGCAGCGTTCGCCAAGTCCTAGCCAAAAACATTCAGTACTTC. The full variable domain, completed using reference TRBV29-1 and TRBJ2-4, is SAVISQKPSRDICQRGTSLTIQCQVDSQVTMMFWYRQQPGQSLTLIATANQGSEATYESGFVIDKFPISRPNLTFSTLTVSNMSPEDSSIYLCSVRQVLAKNIQYFGAGTRLSVL.

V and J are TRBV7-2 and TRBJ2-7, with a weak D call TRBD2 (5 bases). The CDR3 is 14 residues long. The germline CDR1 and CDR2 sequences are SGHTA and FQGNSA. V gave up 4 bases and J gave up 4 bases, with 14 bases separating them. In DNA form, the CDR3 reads TGTGCCAGCAGCTACTTTCCGGGGTTGTACGAGCAGTACTTC. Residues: CASSYFPGLYEQYF.

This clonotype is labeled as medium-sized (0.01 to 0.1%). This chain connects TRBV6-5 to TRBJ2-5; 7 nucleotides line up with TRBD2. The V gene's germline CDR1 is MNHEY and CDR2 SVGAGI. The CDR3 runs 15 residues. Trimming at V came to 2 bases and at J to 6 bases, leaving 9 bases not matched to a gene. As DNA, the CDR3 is TGTGCCAGCAGTTACCTGGCGGGAGCGGGACAGACCCAGTACTTC. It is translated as CASSYLAGAGQTQYF.

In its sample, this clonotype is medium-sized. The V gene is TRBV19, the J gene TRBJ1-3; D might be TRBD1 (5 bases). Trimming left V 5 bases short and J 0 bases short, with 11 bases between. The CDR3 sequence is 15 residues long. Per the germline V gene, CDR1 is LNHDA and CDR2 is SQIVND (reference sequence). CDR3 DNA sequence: TGTGCCAGTAGTCAAGGGACGGACTCTGGAAACACCATATATTTT. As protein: CASSQGTDSGNTIYF.

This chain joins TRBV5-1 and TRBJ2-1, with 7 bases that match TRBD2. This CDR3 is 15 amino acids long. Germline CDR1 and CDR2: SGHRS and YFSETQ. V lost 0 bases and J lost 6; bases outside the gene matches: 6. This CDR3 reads CASSLVGGSSNEQFF. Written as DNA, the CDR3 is TGCGCCAGCAGCTTGGTCGGCGGGAGTAGCAATGAGCAGTTCTTC.

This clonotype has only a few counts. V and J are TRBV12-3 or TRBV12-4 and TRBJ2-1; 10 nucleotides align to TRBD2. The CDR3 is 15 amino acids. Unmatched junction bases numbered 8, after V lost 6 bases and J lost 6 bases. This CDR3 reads CASRPSGRGLNEQFF. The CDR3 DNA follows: TGTGCCAGCAGGCCTAGCGGGAGAGGACTCAATGAGCAGTTCTTC.

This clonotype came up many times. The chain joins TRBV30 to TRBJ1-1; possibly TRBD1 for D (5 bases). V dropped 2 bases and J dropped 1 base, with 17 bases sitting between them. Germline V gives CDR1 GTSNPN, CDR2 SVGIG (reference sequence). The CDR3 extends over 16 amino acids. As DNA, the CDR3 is TGTGCCTGGAGTACAGGTAAATTGAGGAGGAACACTGAAGCTTTCTTT. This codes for CAWSTGKLRRNTEAFF.

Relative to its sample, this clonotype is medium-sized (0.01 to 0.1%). CDR3 sequence (DNA): TGTGCCAGTAGTATTACCAGGCGCTCCTACGAGCAGTACTTC. It codes for CASSITRRSYEQYF. V usage is TRBV19 and J usage is TRBJ2-7; no clear D gene. Trimming pared 3 bases from V and 0 bases from J, leaving 9 bases between. The CDR3 covers 14 residues. CDR1 and CDR2 (germline): LNHDA, SQIVND (reference sequence).

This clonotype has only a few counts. Here the CDR3 DNA reads TGCGCCAGCAGCTTACAGGGACAGGGGAACGAGCAGTACTTC. Its protein is CASSLQGQGNEQYF. The chain carries TRBV5-1 and TRBJ2-7, with TRBD1 matching over 10 bases. CDR1 and CDR2 from the germline V gene are SGHRS and YFSETQ. The CDR3 covers 14 residues. V was clipped by 2 bases and J by 5 bases; unmatched bases: 4.

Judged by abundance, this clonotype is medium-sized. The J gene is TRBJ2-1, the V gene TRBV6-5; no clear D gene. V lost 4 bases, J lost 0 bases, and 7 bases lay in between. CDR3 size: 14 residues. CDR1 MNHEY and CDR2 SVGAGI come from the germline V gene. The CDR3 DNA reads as TGTGCCAGCAGTTGGGGTAGCTCCTACAATGAGCAGTTCTTC. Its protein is CASSWGSSYNEQFF.

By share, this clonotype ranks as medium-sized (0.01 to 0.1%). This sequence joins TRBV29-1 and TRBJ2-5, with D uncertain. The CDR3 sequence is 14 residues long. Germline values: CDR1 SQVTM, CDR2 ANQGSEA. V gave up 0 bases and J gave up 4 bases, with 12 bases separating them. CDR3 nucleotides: TGCAGCGTTGAAGATATCAGTACGGGAGAGACCCAGTACTTC. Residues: CSVEDISTGETQYF.

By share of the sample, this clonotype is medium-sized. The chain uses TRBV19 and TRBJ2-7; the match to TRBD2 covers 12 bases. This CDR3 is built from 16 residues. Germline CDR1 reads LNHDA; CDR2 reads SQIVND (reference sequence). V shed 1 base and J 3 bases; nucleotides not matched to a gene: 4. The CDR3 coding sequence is TGTGCCAGTAGTATAGGGCAGACTAGCGGGAGCTACGAGCAGTACTTC. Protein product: CASSIGQTSGSYEQYF.

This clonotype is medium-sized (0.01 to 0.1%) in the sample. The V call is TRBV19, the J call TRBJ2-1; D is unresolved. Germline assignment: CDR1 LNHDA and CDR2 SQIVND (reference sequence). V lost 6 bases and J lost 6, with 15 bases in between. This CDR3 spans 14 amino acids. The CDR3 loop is CASRLDEARNEQFF. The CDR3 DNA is TGTGCCAGTAGGCTGGACGAAGCGCGCAATGAGCAGTTCTTC.

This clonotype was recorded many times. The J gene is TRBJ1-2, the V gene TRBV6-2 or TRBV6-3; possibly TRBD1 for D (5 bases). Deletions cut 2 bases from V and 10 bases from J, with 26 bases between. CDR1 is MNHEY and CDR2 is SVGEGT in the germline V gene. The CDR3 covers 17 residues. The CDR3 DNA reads TGTGCCAGCAGTTACCAATCAGTCGGTGGTCGGTCTGGGGCCTACACCTTC. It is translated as CASSYQSVGGRSGAYTF.